The entry below describes one T cell receptor beta chain. The antigen remains undetermined. Profiled with immunoSEQ multiplex PCR; TCRdb holds only in-frame clones, not every one. The data contain about 66,000 clones, about 90% of them singletons. The CDR3 has 16 amino acids. Per germline, CDR1 PRHDT and CDR2 FYEKMQ (reference sequence). V was pared by 0 bases and J by 4 bases, with 5 bases of the junction left unmatched. This sample stems from a study of graft-versus-host responses after intestinal transplantation. At the level of the study: Recipients across the board were started on anti-thymocyte globulin induction, then kept on tacrolimus and steroids for about three years. Regarding the study as a whole: Those patients showing graft-donor T cell macrochimerism displayed high graft-versus-host to host-versus-graft clonal ratios in allografts. Marrow from the recipient contained GvH clones, some of which had appeared first in ileum or blood.

The J gene is TRBJ2-1, the V gene TRBV13; the match to TRBD2 covers 8 bases. The clonotype was recovered from a human donor who received an intestinal transplant. The sample consisted of unstimulated CD8+ T cells sorted from spleen or lymph node cells, taken before intestinal transplant. CDR3 sequence: CASSLGSGGPYNEQFF. As DNA, the CDR3 is TGTGCCAGCAGCTTAGGTTCGGGGGGGCCTTACAATGAGCAGTTCTTC.